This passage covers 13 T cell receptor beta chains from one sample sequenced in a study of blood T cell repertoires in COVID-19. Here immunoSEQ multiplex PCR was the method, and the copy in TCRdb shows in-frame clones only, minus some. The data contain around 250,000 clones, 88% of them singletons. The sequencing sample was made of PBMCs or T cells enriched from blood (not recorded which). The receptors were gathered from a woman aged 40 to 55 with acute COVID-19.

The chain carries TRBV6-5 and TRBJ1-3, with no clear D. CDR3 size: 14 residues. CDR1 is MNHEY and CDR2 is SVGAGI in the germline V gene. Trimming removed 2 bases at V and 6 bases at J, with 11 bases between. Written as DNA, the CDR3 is TGTGCCAGCAGTTACGGAGCCGAGGAAAACACCATATATTTT. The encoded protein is CASSYGAEENTIYF.

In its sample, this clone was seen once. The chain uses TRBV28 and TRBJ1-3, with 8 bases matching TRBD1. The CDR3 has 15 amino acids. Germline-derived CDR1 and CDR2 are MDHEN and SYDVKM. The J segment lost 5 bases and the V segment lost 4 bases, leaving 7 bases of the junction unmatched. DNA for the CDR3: TGTGCCAGCAGTTCAGGGGCAGGGGGCAGAAACACCATATATTTT. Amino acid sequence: CASSSGAGGRNTIYF.

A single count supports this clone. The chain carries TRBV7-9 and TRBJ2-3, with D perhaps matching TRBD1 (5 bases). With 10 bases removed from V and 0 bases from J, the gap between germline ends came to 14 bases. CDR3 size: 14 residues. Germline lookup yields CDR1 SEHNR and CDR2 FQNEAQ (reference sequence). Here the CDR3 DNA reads TGTGCCACCTCGGGCAGGGCAAGCACAGATACGCAGTATTTT. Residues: CATSGRASTDTQYF.

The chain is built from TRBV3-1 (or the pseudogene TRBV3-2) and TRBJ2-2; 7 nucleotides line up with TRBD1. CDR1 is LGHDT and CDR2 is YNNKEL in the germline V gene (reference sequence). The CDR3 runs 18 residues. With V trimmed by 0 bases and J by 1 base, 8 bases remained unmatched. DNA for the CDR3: TGTGCCAGCAGCCAAGATTCCGAGAGACAGGGGAACACCGGGGAGCTGTTTTTT. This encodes CASSQDSERQGNTGELFF.

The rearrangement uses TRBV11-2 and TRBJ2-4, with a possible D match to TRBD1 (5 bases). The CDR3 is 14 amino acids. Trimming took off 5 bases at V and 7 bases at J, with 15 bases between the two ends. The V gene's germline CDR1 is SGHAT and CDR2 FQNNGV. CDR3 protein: CASSAEPGKNIQYF. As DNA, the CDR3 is TGTGCCAGCAGCGCAGAACCAGGGAAGAACATTCAGTACTTC. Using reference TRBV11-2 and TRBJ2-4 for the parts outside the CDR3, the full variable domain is EAGVAQSPRYKIIEKRQSVAFWCNPISGHATLYWYQQILGQGPKLLIQFQNNGVVDDSQLPKDRFSAERLKGVDSTLKIQPAKLEDSAVYLCASSAEPGKNIQYFGAGTRLSVL.

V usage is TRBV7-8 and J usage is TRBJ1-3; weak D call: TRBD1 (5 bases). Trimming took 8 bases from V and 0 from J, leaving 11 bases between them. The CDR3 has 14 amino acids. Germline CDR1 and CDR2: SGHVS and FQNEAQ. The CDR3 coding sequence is TGTGCCAGCTACGGGGGGGACTCTGGAAACACCATATATTTT. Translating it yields CASYGGDSGNTIYF.

The CDR3 sequence is CASGTEPSGQLYNEQFF. As DNA, the CDR3 is TGCGCCAGCGGGACAGAACCTTCGGGACAACTTTACAATGAGCAGTTCTTC. V gene TRBV5-1 combines with J gene TRBJ2-1; 7 bases are a match to TRBD1. Trimming took 7 bases from V and 4 from J; bases not matched to a gene: 17. This CDR3 is 17 amino acids long. Germline V lookup: CDR1 SGHRS, CDR2 YFSETQ.

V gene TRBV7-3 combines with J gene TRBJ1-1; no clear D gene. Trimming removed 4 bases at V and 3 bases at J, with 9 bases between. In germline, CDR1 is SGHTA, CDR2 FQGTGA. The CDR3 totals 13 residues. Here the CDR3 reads CASSSYLDTEAFF. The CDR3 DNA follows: TGTGCCAGCAGCTCCTATTTGGACACTGAAGCTTTCTTT.

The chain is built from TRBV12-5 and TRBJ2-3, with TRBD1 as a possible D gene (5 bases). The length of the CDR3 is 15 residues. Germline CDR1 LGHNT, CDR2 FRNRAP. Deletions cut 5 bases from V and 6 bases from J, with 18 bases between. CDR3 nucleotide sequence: TGTGCTAGTGGTAAGGGGTCGTTAACGGGCGATACGCAGTATTTT. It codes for CASGKGSLTGDTQYF.

The CDR3 spells CATSKGNQPQHF. The CDR3 DNA reads TGTGCCACCAGCAAGGGGAATCAGCCCCAGCATTTT. The V and J genes are TRBV24-1 and TRBJ1-5; D is perhaps TRBD1 (5 bases). Germline values: CDR1 KGHDR, CDR2 SFDVKD. This CDR3 spans 12 amino acids. V was trimmed by 7 bases and J by 4 bases, leaving 7 bases between them.

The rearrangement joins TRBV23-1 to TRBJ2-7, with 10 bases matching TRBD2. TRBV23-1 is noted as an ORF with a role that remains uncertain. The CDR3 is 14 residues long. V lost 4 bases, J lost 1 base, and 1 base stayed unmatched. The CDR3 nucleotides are TGCGCCAGCAGTCGGACTAGCGGATCCTACGAGCAGTACTTC. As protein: CASSRTSGSYEQYF.

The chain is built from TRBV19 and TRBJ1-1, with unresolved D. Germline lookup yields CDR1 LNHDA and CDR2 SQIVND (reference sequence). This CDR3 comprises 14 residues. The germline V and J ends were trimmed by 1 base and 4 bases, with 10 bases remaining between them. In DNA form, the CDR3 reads TGTGCCAGTAGTATAGGGCCCGGGAGCACTGAAGCTTTCTTT. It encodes CASSIGPGSTEAFF.

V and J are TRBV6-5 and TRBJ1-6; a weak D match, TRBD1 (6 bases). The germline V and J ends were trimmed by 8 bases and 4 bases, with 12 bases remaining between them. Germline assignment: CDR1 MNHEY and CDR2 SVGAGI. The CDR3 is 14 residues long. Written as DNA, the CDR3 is TGTGCCAGCTTTTCAGGGGAATATAATTCACCCCTCCACTTT. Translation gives CASFSGEYNSPLHF.